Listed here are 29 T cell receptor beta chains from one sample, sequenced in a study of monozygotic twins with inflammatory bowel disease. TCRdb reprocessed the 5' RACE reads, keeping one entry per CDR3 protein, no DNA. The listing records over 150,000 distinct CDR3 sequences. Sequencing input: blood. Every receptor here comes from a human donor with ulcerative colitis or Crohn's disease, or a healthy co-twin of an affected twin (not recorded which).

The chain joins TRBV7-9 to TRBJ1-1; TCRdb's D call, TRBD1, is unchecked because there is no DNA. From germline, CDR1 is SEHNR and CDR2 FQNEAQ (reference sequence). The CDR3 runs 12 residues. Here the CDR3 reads CASSLSTGEAFF.

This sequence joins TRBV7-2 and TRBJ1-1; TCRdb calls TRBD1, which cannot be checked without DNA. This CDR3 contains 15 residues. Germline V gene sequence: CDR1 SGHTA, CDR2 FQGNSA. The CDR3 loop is CASSLTGTMNTEAFF.

The CDR3 region is CSARPQGRASSYEQYF. The J gene is TRBJ2-7, the V gene TRBV20-1; the D gene TCRdb calls, TRBD2, cannot be checked with no DNA. CDR1 is DFQATT and CDR2 is SNEGSKA in the germline V gene (reference sequence). This CDR3 has 16 amino acids.

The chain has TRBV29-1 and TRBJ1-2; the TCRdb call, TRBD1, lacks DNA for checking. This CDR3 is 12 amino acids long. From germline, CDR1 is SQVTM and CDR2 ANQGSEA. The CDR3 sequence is CSVESGDGGYTF.

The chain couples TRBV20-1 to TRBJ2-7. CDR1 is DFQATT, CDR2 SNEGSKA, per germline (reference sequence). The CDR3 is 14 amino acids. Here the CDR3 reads CSANLGRSSYEQYF.

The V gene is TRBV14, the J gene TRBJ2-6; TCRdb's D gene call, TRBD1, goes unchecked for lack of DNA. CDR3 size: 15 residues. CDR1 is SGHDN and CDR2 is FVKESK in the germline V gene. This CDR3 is CASSQPGAGANVLTF.

CDR3 residues: CASSIDGLSSYNSPLHF. V gene TRBV19 combines with J gene TRBJ1-6. Germline CDR1 is LNHDA and CDR2 is SQIVND (reference sequence). The CDR3 has 17 residues.

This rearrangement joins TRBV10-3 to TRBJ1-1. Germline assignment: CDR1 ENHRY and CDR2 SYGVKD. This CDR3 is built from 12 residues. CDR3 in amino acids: CAISEDQNEAFF.

CDR3: CASSLNSGEGQFF. The chain combines TRBV11-3 with TRBJ2-1; checking the TCRdb D call of TRBD2 is not possible without DNA. The germline V gene has CDR1 SGHNT and CDR2 YENEEA. There are 13 residues in the CDR3. Full variable domain (remainder filled in from reference TRBV11-3 and TRBJ2-1): EAGVVQSPRYKIIEKKQPVAFWCNPISGHNTLYWYLQNLGQGPELLIRYENEEAVDDSQLPKDRFSAERLKGVDSTLKIQPAELGDSAVYLCASSLNSGEGQFFGPGTRLTVL.

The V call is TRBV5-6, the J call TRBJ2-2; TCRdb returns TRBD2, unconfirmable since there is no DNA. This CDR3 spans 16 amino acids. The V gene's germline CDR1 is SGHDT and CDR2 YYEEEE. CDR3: CASSTGSGSYTGELFF. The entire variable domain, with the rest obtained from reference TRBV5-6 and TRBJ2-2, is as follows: DAGVTQSPTHLIKTRGQQVTLRCSPKSGHDTVSWYQQALGQGPQFIFQYYEEEERQRGNFPDRFSGHQFPNYSSELNVNALLLGDSALYLCASSTGSGSYTGELFFGEGSRLTVL.

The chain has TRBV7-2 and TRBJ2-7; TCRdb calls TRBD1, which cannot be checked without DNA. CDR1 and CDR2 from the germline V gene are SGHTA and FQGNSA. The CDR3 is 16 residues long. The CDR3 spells CASSLARDSLPYEQYF.

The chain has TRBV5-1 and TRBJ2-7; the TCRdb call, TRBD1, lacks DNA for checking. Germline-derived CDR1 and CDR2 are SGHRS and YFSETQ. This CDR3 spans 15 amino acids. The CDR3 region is CASSLGGDARYEQYF. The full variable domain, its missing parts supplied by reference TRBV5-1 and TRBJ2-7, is KAGVTQTPRYLIKTRGQQVTLSCSPISGHRSVSWYQQTPGQGLQFLFEYFSETQRNKGNFPGRFSGRQFSNSRSEMNVSTLELGDSALYLCASSLGGDARYEQYFGPGTRLTVT.

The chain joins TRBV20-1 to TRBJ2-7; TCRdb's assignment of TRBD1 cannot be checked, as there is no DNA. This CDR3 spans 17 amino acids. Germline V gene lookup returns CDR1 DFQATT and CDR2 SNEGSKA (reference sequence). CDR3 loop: CSAISGLRGRMGYEQYF.

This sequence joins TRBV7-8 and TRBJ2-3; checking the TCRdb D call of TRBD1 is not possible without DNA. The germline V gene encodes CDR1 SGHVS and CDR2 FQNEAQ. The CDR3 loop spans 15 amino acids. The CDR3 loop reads CASSPWGISTDTQYF.

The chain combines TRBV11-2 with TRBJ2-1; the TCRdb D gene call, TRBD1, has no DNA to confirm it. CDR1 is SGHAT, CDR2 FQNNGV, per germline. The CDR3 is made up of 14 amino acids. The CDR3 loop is CASSLAPPLNEQFF.

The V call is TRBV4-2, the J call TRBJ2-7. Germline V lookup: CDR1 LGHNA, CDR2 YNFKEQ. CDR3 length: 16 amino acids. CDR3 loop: CASSQALGSSSYEQYF.

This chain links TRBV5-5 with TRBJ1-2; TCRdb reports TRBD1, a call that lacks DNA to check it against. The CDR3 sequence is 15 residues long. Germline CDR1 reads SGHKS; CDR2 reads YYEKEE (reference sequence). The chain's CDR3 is CASSLDGTGVYGYTF.

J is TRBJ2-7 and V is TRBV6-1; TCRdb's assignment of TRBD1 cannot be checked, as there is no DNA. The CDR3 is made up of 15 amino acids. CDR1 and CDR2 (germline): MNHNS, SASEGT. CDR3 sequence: CASSPGPGQGFGQYF.

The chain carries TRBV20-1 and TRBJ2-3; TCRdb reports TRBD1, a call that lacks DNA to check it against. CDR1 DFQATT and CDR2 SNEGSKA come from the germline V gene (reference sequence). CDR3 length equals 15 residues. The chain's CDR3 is CSAILPGLSTDTQYF.

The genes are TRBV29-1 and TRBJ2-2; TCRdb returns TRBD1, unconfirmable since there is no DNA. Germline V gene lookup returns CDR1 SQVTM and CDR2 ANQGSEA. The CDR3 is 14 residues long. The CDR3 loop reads CSVGTGWDTGELFF.

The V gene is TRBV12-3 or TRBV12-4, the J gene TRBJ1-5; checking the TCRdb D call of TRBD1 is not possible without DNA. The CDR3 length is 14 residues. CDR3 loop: CATSGGTANQPQHF.

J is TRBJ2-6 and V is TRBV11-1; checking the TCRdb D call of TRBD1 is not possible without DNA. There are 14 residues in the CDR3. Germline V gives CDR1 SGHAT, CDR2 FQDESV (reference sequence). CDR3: CASIAGTGANVLTF.

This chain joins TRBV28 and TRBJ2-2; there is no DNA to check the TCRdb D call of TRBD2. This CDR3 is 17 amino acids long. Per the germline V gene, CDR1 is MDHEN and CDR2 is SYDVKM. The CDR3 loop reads CASSPGLAGGTTGELFF.

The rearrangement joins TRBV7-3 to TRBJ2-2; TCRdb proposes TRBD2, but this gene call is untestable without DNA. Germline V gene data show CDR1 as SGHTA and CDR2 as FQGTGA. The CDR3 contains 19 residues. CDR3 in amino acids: CASSSTTVTGGPGTGELFF.

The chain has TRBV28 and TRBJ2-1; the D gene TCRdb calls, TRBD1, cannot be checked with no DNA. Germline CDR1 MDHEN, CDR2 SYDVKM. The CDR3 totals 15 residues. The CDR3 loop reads CASSTQGGVYNEQFF.

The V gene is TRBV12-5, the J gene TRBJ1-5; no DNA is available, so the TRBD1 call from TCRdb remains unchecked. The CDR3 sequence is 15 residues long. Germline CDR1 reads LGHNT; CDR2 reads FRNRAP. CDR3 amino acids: CASGLSRQGGQPQHF.

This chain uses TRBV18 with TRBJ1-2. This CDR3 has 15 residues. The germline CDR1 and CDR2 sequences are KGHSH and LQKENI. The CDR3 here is CASSPEPEGSTGYTF.

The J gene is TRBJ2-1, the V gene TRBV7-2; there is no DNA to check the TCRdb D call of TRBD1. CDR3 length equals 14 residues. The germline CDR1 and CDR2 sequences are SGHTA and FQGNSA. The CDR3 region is CASWGTGGYNEQFF.

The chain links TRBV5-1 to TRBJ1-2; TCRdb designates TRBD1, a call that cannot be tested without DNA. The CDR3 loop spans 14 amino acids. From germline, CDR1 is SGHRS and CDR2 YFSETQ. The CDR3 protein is CASSLVGTTDGYTF.